This TCR beta chain was sequenced for a study of cytomegalovirus exposure and HLA in healthy donors. J gave up 4 bases and V 2 bases, and 19 bases lay outside the gene matches. CDR1 and CDR2 from the germline V gene are SGHVS and FNYEAQ. The CDR3 runs to 20 residues. Though nominally healthy at sampling, donors likely had unrecorded immune exposures. With regard to this clone: Its antigen is currently unknown.

Findings and limits, study-wide: Across HLA loci, a later analysis found differing TCR association rates, with DRB1 most and HLA-C fewest. Within an earlier analysis, most TCR beta V segments proved productive either about 87% or about 30% of the time.

With 60 Vbeta and 13 Jbeta primers, the PCR was carried out. Only in-frame clones appear in the TCRdb table, and some are missing; sequencing was by immunoSEQ multiplex PCR. In the table there are roughly 110,000 clones, over 60% of which are singletons. Sequencing input: PBMCs. The sequence derives from a woman aged 45-59 years in good health and CMV-seropositive. J is TRBJ2-5 and V is TRBV7-6, with TRBD2 matching over 10 bases. The CDR3 nucleotides read TGTGCCAGCAGCTTAAGGTCCTCTTATTTCGCTAGCGGGGGAGGAGAGACCCAGTACTTC. Amino acids: CASSLRSSYFASGGGETQYF.